The 3 T cell receptor beta chains below all came from one sample that was sequenced in a study of lung T cells in sarcoidosis with Löfgren's syndrome. MiXCR, applied by TCRdb to the reads, yields one record per CDR3 protein. The sample has over 2,500 distinct CDR3 sequences; around 25% are singletons. Material for sequencing was CD4+ T cells from bronchoalveolar lavage. The receptors stem from a human donor with sarcoidosis (Löfgren's syndrome or another form), or a control subject (not recorded which).

Details on this clonotype: A much more abundant neighbour one base away suggests this may be a read error. The CDR3 nucleotides read TGCAGCGTCGGCCAAGAGCCCCAGTACTTC. This codes for CSVGQEPQYF. The rearrangement uses TRBV29-1 and TRBJ2-5; the D is unclear. The CDR3 spans 10 residues. Looked up from germline, CDR1 is SQVTM and CDR2 is ANQGSEA.

By share of the sample, this clonotype is medium-sized. The chain has TRBV14 and TRBJ2-1; TRBD1 might be the D (5 bases). CDR1 and CDR2 from the germline V gene are SGHDN and FVKESK. Deletions cut 4 bases from V and 8 bases from J, with 18 bases between. The CDR3 has 15 residues. Written as DNA, the CDR3 is TGTGCCAGCAGCCCCCCGAGGCCCAGGGAAGATGAGCAGTTCTTC. Translated, it gives CASSPPRPREDEQFF.

In this sample, this clonotype is medium-sized. The chain has TRBV9 and TRBJ2-3; D unclear. The germline V and J ends were trimmed by 3 bases and 4 bases, with 9 bases remaining between them. This CDR3 has 13 amino acids. Germline V gene lookup returns CDR1 SGDLS and CDR2 YYNGEE. In DNA, the CDR3 is TGTGCCAGCAGCGGTAACACCGCAGATACGCAGTATTTT. This codes for CASSGNTADTQYF.